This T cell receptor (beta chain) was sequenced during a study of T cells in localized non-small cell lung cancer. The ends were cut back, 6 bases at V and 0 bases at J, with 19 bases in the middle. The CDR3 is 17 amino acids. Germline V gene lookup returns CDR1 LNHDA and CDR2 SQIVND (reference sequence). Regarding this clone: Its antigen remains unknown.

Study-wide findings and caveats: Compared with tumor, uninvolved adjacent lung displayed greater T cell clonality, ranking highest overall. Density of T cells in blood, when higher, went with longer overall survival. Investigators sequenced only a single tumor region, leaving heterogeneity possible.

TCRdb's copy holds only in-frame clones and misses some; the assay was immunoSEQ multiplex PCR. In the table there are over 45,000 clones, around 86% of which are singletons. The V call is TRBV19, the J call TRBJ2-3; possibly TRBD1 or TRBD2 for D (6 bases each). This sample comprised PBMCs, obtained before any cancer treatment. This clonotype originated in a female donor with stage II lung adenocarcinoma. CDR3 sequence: CASSGGTGAPSTDTQYF. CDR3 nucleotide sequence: TGTGCCAGTAGCGGGGGTACGGGGGCCCCTAGCACAGATACGCAGTATTTT.